What follows are 6 T cell receptor beta chains derived from one specimen sequenced in a study of blood T cell repertoires in COVID-19. The assay was immunoSEQ multiplex PCR, and TCRdb's table has in-frame clones only and misses some. The sample lists approximately 330,000 clones, over 80% seen once, with more than 7.5% in the top ten. The sequencing input was peripheral blood. The receptors come from a young man with COVID-19, enrolled during active disease.

The chain joins TRBV2 to TRBJ2-3; D is ambiguous. Germline CDR1 and CDR2: SNHLY and FYNNEI. V lost 9 bases, J lost 0 bases, and 13 bases lay in between. The CDR3 has 14 amino acids. The CDR3 DNA reads as TGTGCCAGTCGAGAGAGATCTAGCACAGATACGCAGTATTTT. Its protein is CASRERSSTDTQYF.

The V call is TRBV11-3, the J call TRBJ2-1, with 10 nucleotides matching TRBD2. CDR1 is SGHNT and CDR2 is YENEEA in the germline V gene. Unmatched junction bases numbered 12, after V lost 5 bases and J lost 5 bases. There are 17 residues in the CDR3. CDR3 DNA sequence: TGTGCCAGCAGCCAGGTCTTCGGGCTAGCGGGAGACAATGAGCAGTTCTTC. Encoded protein: CASSQVFGLAGDNEQFF.

On this clone itself: At one boundary the junction diverges from the germline segment, which might be a read error. J is TRBJ2-7 and V is TRBV11-2; 8 bases agree with TRBD1. This CDR3 contains 15 residues. Looked up from germline, CDR1 is SGHAT and CDR2 is FQNNGV. CDR3 nucleotide sequence: TGTGCCAGCAGCGTAGACAGGGGCCCTGCCTACGAGCAGTACTTC. Translating gives CASSVDRGPAYEQYF.

V is TRBV15 and J is TRBJ2-7; 8 nucleotides align to TRBD1. The CDR3 sequence is 15 residues long. Germline CDR1 is LNHNV and CDR2 is YYDKDF (reference sequence). V lost 5 bases and J lost 0; bases outside the gene matches: 6. CDR3 region: CATSGTDRASYEQYF. DNA for the CDR3: TGTGCCACCAGCGGGACGGACAGGGCCTCCTACGAGCAGTACTTC.

The chain combines TRBV7-9 with TRBJ2-5; 13 nucleotides agree with TRBD2. J gave up 0 bases and V 8 bases, and 15 bases lay outside the gene matches. The length of the CDR3 is 19 residues. CDR1 and CDR2 from the germline V gene are SEHNR and FQNEAQ (reference sequence). The CDR3 DNA follows: TGTGCCAGCGAAAATTCGCAAGGGACTAGCGGGGATAACCAAGAGACCCAGTACTTC. Amino acid sequence: CASENSQGTSGDNQETQYF.

The V and J genes are TRBV27 and TRBJ2-7, with 9 nucleotides matching TRBD1. This CDR3 comprises 15 residues. The germline gives CDR1 MNHEY, CDR2 SMNVEV (reference sequence). Trimming removed 6 bases from V and 5 bases from J; junction bases left unmatched: 11. The CDR3, as DNA: TGTGCCAGCAGCCACCGGGGACAGGGCATCCACGAGCAGTACTTC. Translation: CASSHRGQGIHEQYF.